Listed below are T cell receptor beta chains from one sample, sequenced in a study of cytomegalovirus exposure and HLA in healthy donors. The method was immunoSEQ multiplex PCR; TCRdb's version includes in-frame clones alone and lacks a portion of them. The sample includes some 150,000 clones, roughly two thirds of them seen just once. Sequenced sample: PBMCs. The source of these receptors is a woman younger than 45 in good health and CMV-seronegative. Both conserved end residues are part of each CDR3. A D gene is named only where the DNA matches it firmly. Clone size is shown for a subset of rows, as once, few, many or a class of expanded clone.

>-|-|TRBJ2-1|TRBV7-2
CASSFSQGNEQFF
TGTGCCAGCAGCTTTTCACAGGGCAATGAGCAGTTCTTC
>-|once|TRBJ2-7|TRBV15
CATRTTDFYEQYF
TGTGCCACCAGGACGACAGATTTCTACGAGCAGTACTTC
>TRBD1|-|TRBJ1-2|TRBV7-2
CASSRSLTGVDGYTF
TGTGCCAGCAGCCGCTCTCTAACAGGGGTTGATGGCTACACCTTC
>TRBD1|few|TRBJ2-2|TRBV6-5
CASSYGQESGELFF
TGTGCCAGCAGTTACGGACAGGAGTCCGGGGAGCTGTTTTTT
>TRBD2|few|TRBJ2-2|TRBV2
CASSEFDGGAGELFF
TGTGCCAGCAGTGAATTTGATGGGGGGGCCGGGGAGCTGTTTTTT
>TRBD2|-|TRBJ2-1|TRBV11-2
CASSAAPGRFVYNEQFF
TGTGCCAGCAGCGCAGCCCCCGGGAGGTTTGTGTATAATGAGCAGTTCTTC
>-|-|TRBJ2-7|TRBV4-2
CASSQESRGGPYEQYF
TGTGCCAGCAGCCAAGAGAGTAGGGGTGGTCCTTACGAGCAGTACTTC
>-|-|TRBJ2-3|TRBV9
CASSVYGGPTDTQYF
TGTGCCAGCAGCGTATACGGGGGGCCCACAGATACGCAGTATTTT
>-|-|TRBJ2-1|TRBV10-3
CAISELGLDNEQFF
TGTGCCATCAGTGAGTTGGGACTTGACAATGAGCAGTTCTTC
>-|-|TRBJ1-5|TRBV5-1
CASSPTGSNQPQHF
TGCGCCAGTAGTCCGACGGGAAGCAATCAGCCCCAGCATTTT
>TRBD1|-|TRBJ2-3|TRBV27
CASSLGGTGTWYTQYF
TGTGCCAGCAGTTTAGGCGGGACAGGGACGTGGTATACGCAGTATTTT
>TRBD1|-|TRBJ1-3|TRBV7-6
CASSAGTGLYPGNTIYF
TGTGCCAGCAGCGCCGGGACAGGGCTGTATCCTGGAAACACCATATATTTT
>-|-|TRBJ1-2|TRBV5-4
CASSLQQADYGYTF
TGTGCCAGCAGCTTGCAACAGGCTGACTATGGCTACACCTTC
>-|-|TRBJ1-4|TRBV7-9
CSIGGGREKLFF
TGTTCCATCGGGGGGGGTCGCGAAAAACTGTTTTTT
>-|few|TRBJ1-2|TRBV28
CASTAGFNGYTF
TGTGCCAGCACCGCAGGGTTTAATGGCTACACCTTC
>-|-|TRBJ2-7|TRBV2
CASGTGISYEQYF
TGTGCCAGCGGAACCGGGATATCCTACGAGCAGTACTTC
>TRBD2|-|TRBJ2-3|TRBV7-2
CASSFTGGVDTQYF
TGTGCCAGCAGCTTTACGGGGGGGGTAGATACGCAGTATTTT
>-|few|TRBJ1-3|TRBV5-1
CASSLQSSGNTIYF
TGCGCCAGCAGCTTGCAGTCCTCTGGAAACACCATATATTTT
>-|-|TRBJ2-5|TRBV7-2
CASSLLVGVSQETQYF
TGTGCCAGCAGCTTATTAGTTGGTGTATCTCAAGAGACCCAGTACTTC
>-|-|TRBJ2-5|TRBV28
CASSHRDTFQETQYF
TGTGCCAGCAGCCACCGGGACACCTTCCAAGAGACCCAGTACTTC
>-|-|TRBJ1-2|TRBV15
CATSSGSGGYTF
TGTGCCACCAGCAGCGGTTCGGGAGGCTACACCTTC
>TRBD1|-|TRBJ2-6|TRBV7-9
CASLPGTGHSGANVLTF
TGTGCCAGCCTCCCGGGGACAGGGCACTCTGGGGCCAACGTCCTGACTTTC
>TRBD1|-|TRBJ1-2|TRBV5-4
CASSLVVDRGNGYTF
TGTGCCAGCAGCTTGGTGGTAGACAGGGGGAATGGCTACACCTTC
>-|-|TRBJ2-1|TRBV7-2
CASSPSTYVEQFF
TGTGCCAGCAGCCCCTCGACATACGTGGAGCAGTTCTTC
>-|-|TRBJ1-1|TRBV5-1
CASSLSDTNTEAFF
TGCGCCAGCAGCTTATCAGACACGAACACTGAAGCTTTCTTT
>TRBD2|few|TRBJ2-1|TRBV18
CASSQLAGANGEQFF
TGTGCCAGCTCACAACTAGCGGGAGCCAACGGTGAGCAGTTCTTC
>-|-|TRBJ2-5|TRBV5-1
CASSLVGGAGGETQYF
TGCGCCAGCAGCTTGGTTGGGGGGGCTGGAGGAGAGACCCAGTACTTC
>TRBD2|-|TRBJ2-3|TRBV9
CASSVRGSADTQYF
TGTGCCAGCAGCGTACGCGGGAGTGCAGATACGCAGTATTTT
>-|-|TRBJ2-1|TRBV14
CASSQGTYNEQFF
TGTGCCAGCAGCCAAGGAACATACAATGAGCAGTTCTTC
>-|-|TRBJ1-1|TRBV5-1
CASSLTTNTEAFF
TGCGCCAGCAGCTTGACAACGAACACTGAAGCTTTCTTT
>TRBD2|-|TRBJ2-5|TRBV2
CASNWRGAQETQYF
TGTGCCAGCAACTGGCGGGGGGCTCAAGAGACCCAGTACTTC
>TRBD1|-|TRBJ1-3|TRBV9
CASSVDPGQGAVGAGNTIYF
TGTGCCAGCAGCGTAGATCCGGGACAGGGGGCGGTGGGGGCTGGAAACACCATATATTTT